The next 30 T cell receptor beta chains were all read from a single sample in a study of blood T cell repertoires in COVID-19. Assay: immunoSEQ multiplex PCR; the TCRdb copy retains only in-frame clones and omits some. This sample yields approximately 69,000 clones, of which around 90% are seen a single time; 5% to 6% belongs to the top ten. The sequenced material came from peripheral blood. These receptors all come from a man aged 45 to 65 with acute or convalescent COVID-19.

The gene calls are TRBV29-1 and TRBJ2-6; D unresolved. Trimming removed 3 bases at V and 2 bases at J, with 8 bases between. Germline V lookup: CDR1 SQVTM, CDR2 ANQGSEA. The CDR3 runs to 14 residues. CDR3 in amino acids: CSVERTAGANVLTF. The DNA for the CDR3 is TGCAGCGTTGAGCGAACGGCTGGGGCCAACGTCCTGACTTTC.

This chain links TRBV10-3 with TRBJ2-1; tentative D call: TRBD1 (5 bases). The CDR3 loop spans 16 amino acids. Germline V gene data show CDR1 as ENHRY and CDR2 as SYGVKD. Trimming took 0 bases from V and 6 from J, leaving 15 bases between them. In DNA form, the CDR3 reads TGTGCCATCAGTGAGTCTAGGAGAAGGGGTGTCAATGAGCAGTTCTTC. As protein: CAISESRRRGVNEQFF.

The chain uses TRBV27 and TRBJ1-1; 7 bases are a match to TRBD1. The V gene end was trimmed by 2 bases and the J gene end by 9 bases; junction bases not matched to a gene: 6. The CDR3 loop spans 13 amino acids. Germline values: CDR1 MNHEY, CDR2 SMNVEV (reference sequence). CDR3 nucleotide sequence: TGTGCCAGCAGTTTAGCTTTACAGGGGCAAGCTTTCTTT. It is translated as CASSLALQGQAFF.

The V call is TRBV9, the J call TRBJ1-2; D is ambiguous. The CDR3 consists of 13 residues. Trimming removed 1 base at V and 4 bases at J, with 8 bases between. CDR1 and CDR2 from the germline V gene are SGDLS and YYNGEE. The CDR3 sequence is CASSVYEAYGYTF. CDR3 nucleotides: TGTGCCAGCAGCGTATATGAGGCCTATGGCTACACCTTC.

This chain joins TRBV6-6 and TRBJ2-4; maybe TRBD1 (5 bases). This CDR3 contains 13 residues. V was shortened by 7 bases and J by 2 bases, with 9 bases between the two germline ends. Germline CDR1 MNHNY, CDR2 SVGAGI (reference sequence). The CDR3 DNA sequence: TGTGCCAGCACAGGGTCTACCAAAAACATTCAGTACTTC. It encodes CASTGSTKNIQYF.

The chain has TRBV7-6 and TRBJ2-1; TRBD2 matches 8 bases. In germline, CDR1 is SGHVS, CDR2 FNYEAQ. V trimming: 0 bases; J trimming: 7 bases; junction bases outside the gene matches: 5. The CDR3 contains 15 residues. The CDR3 is CASSLARAGANEQFF. DNA of the CDR3: TGTGCCAGCAGCTTAGCTCGAGCGGGAGCGAATGAGCAGTTCTTC.

The gene calls are TRBV2 and TRBJ2-3; the match to TRBD2 covers 10 bases. This CDR3 is 16 amino acids long. With V trimmed by 2 bases and J by 6 bases, 8 bases remained unmatched. From germline, CDR1 is SNHLY and CDR2 FYNNEI. The CDR3 nucleotides read TGTGCCAGCAGTGAAATGAGAGCGGGAGGGGCGGATACGCAGTATTTT. Residues: CASSEMRAGGADTQYF.

This chain connects TRBV24-1 to TRBJ1-2, with 11 bases fitting TRBD1. Germline CDR1 is KGHDR and CDR2 is SFDVKD. Losses at the gene ends were 4 bases for V and 3 bases for J; bases not matched to a gene: 6. The CDR3 spans 16 residues. This chain's CDR3 is CATSDRTGGRDYGYTF. CDR3 bases: TGTGCCACCAGTGACCGGACAGGGGGCCGCGACTATGGCTACACCTTC.

V usage is TRBV7-9 and J usage is TRBJ1-2, with 12 nucleotides matching TRBD1. Germline CDR1 and CDR2: SEHNR and FQNEAQ (reference sequence). V was pared by 5 bases and J by 5 bases, with 12 bases of the junction left unmatched. The CDR3 contains 17 residues. CDR3 coding DNA: TGTGCCAGCAGCAATCCTCAACCGGGACAGGGGGCGTATGGCTACACCTTC. It encodes CASSNPQPGQGAYGYTF.

The J gene is TRBJ2-5, the V gene TRBV2; TRBD2 matches 7 bases. The CDR3 consists of 14 residues. In germline, CDR1 is SNHLY, CDR2 FYNNEI. Trimming cost V 1 base and J 7 bases; bases outside gene matches: 6. The CDR3 protein is CASSEGTSSGTQYF. CDR3 DNA sequence: TGTGCCAGCAGTGAAGGGACTAGTTCAGGGACCCAGTACTTC.

The V and J genes are TRBV7-2 and TRBJ2-7; 12 bases align to TRBD2. The CDR3 covers 15 residues. V lost 3 bases to trimming and J lost 3 bases; unmatched junction nucleotides: 3. CDR1 is SGHTA, CDR2 FQGNSA, per germline. The CDR3 reads CASSLGLAGFYEQYF. The CDR3 coding sequence is TGTGCCAGCAGCTTGGGACTAGCGGGTTTCTACGAGCAGTACTTC. Variable domain in full (rest from reference TRBV7-2 and TRBJ2-7): GAGVSQSPSNKVTEKGKDVELRCDPISGHTALYWYRQSLGQGLEFLIYFQGNSAPDKSGLPSDRFSAERTGGSVSTLTIQRTQQEDSAVYLCASSLGLAGFYEQYFGPGTRLTVT.

The chain has TRBV24-1 and TRBJ1-2, with D perhaps TRBD1 (6 bases). CDR1 is KGHDR, CDR2 SFDVKD, per germline. The germline V and J ends were trimmed by 7 bases and 4 bases, with 12 bases remaining between them. This CDR3 has 13 amino acids. CDR3 sequence: CATSARGGYGYTF. CDR3 bases: TGTGCCACCAGCGCAAGGGGGGGCTATGGCTACACCTTC.

The chain has TRBV10-3 and TRBJ2-3; TRBD2 matches 8 bases. The CDR3 spans 16 residues. The V gene end was trimmed by 6 bases and the J gene end by 6 bases; junction bases not matched to a gene: 14. Germline CDR1 is ENHRY and CDR2 is SYGVKD. Written as DNA, the CDR3 is TGTGCCATCAGGCGAACCGGGACTAGTTTGTCCGATACGCAGTATTTT. Protein: CAIRRTGTSLSDTQYF.

The chain has TRBV19 and TRBJ1-5; TRBD1 might be the D (5 bases). Deletions cut 5 bases from V and 2 bases from J, with 10 bases between. CDR1 LNHDA and CDR2 SQIVND come from the germline V gene (reference sequence). The CDR3 sequence is 14 residues long. This chain's CDR3 is CASSYRRGNQPQHF. The CDR3 DNA sequence: TGTGCCAGTAGTTATCGCAGGGGCAATCAGCCCCAGCATTTT.

The chain joins TRBV27 to TRBJ2-1; 13 positions agree with TRBD2. Germline-derived CDR1 and CDR2 are MNHEY and SMNVEV (reference sequence). The CDR3 runs 16 residues. With V trimmed by 6 bases and J by 5 bases, 7 bases remained unmatched. CDR3 sequence reads: CASRVGGTSGNNEQFF. The CDR3 DNA follows: TGTGCCAGCAGAGTAGGTGGGACTAGCGGGAACAATGAGCAGTTCTTC.

The chain joins TRBV7-2 to TRBJ2-1; TRBD2 matches 7 bases. Germline lookup yields CDR1 SGHTA and CDR2 FQGNSA. V dropped 2 bases and J dropped 12; count of bases not matched to a gene: 7. The CDR3 has 13 residues. Written as DNA, the CDR3 is TGTGCCAGCAGCTTATCTACCGGGGAGGGGCAGTTCTTC. This gives the protein CASSLSTGEGQFF.

The chain links TRBV6-5 to TRBJ1-6; D is uncertain. This CDR3 is built from 13 residues. The V and J ends lost 7 bases and 4 bases respectively, with 8 bases between them. CDR1 MNHEY and CDR2 SVGAGI come from the germline V gene. CDR3 amino acids: CASTRGYNSPLHF. The CDR3 DNA reads as TGTGCCAGCACCCGCGGATATAATTCACCCCTCCACTTT.

CDR3 protein: CASSIGPGQGIGNTIYF. The CDR3 region has the DNA TGTGCCAGCAGCATCGGGCCGGGACAGGGTATTGGAAACACCATATATTTT. The chain carries TRBV5-6 and TRBJ1-3; 9 nucleotides align to TRBD1. CDR1 SGHDT and CDR2 YYEEEE come from the germline V gene. With 4 bases clipped from V and 3 bases from J, the junction kept 11 bases outside the gene matches. This CDR3 is built from 17 residues.

The chain has TRBV11-3 and TRBJ2-5, with 9 bases that match TRBD2. With 3 bases clipped from V and 5 bases from J, the junction kept 10 bases outside the gene matches. Germline CDR1 and CDR2: SGHNT and YENEEA. The CDR3 is 16 amino acids. CDR3 DNA: TGTGCCAGCAGCTTGGGGCCTAGCGGGATCGGGGAGACCCAGTACTTC. It codes for CASSLGPSGIGETQYF.

CDR3 DNA sequence: TGTGCCAGCAGGGGTGGAAATAGCCGTCAAGAGACCCAGTACTTC. Its protein product is CASRGGNSRQETQYF. V gene TRBV27 combines with J gene TRBJ2-5; no reliable D call. With 6 bases removed from V and 2 bases from J, the gap between germline ends came to 16 bases. Germline V gene sequence: CDR1 MNHEY, CDR2 SMNVEV (reference sequence). The CDR3 loop spans 15 amino acids.

The chain links TRBV30 to TRBJ1-1; D possibly corresponds to TRBD1 (5 bases). The CDR3 contains 13 residues. V lost 2 bases and J lost 8, with 15 bases in between. Germline V gene data show CDR1 as GTSNPN and CDR2 as SVGIG (reference sequence). CDR3 amino acids: CAWSMARAGEAFF. CDR3 DNA: TGTGCCTGGAGTATGGCCAGGGCAGGAGAAGCTTTCTTT.

The chain is built from TRBV2 and TRBJ2-7, with 7 bases identical to TRBD1. Unmatched junction bases numbered 6, after V lost 4 bases and J lost 6 bases. Per the germline V gene, CDR1 is SNHLY and CDR2 is FYNNEI. This CDR3 region has 13 residues. The CDR3 region has the DNA TGTGCCAGCAGTGGACAGGGAACCAGCGAGCAGTACTTC. This sequence encodes CASSGQGTSEQYF.

J is TRBJ1-2 and V is TRBV19; tentatively, D is TRBD1 (6 bases). The germline gives CDR1 LNHDA, CDR2 SQIVND (reference sequence). The CDR3 spans 13 residues. Deletions cut 3 bases from V and 5 bases from J, with 10 bases between. The CDR3 bases are TGTGCCAGTAGTATGGGGCAGGGGTATGGCTACACCTTC. The encoded protein is CASSMGQGYGYTF.

The genes are TRBV4-3 and TRBJ2-2; 7 nucleotides line up with TRBD2. Trimming removed 1 base from V and 3 bases from J; junction bases left unmatched: 2. The CDR3 loop spans 15 amino acids. The germline CDR1 and CDR2 sequences are LGHNA and YSLEER. The CDR3 sequence is CASSQATSDTGELFF. The CDR3 nucleotides are TGCGCCAGCAGCCAAGCTACTAGCGACACCGGGGAGCTGTTTTTT.

This clone appeared once. The chain has TRBV11-3 and TRBJ2-3, with 8 positions matching TRBD2. The V gene end was trimmed by 8 bases and the J gene end by 8 bases; junction bases not matched to a gene: 9. The CDR3 spans 13 residues. Germline V gives CDR1 SGHNT, CDR2 YENEEA. The CDR3 DNA follows: TGTGCCAGCGGCCAGACTAGCGCCGGTACGCAGTATTTT. It codes for CASGQTSAGTQYF. Looking up the rest from reference TRBV11-3 and TRBJ2-3 gives the full variable domain: EAGVVQSPRYKIIEKKQPVAFWCNPISGHNTLYWYLQNLGQGPELLIRYENEEAVDDSQLPKDRFSAERLKGVDSTLKIQPAELGDSAVYLCASGQTSAGTQYFGPGTRLTVL.

To note about this clone: One end of the junction is discordant with germline, which a read error may explain. Other DNA sequences in this sample translate to the same CDR3. The J gene is TRBJ2-3, the V gene TRBV5-1, with 11 bases identical to TRBD1. The CDR3 contains 15 residues. Germline V gene data show CDR1 as SGHRS and CDR2 as YFSETQ. Here the CDR3 reads CASSLERTGGDTQYF. As DNA, the CDR3 is TGCGCCAGCAGCTTGGAGAGGACAGGGGGCGATACGCAGTACTTT.

V is TRBV2 and J is TRBJ1-5; D is perhaps TRBD1 (5 bases). The germline CDR1 and CDR2 sequences are SNHLY and FYNNEI. This CDR3 comprises 14 residues. V shed 7 bases and J shed 7 bases, with 17 bases lying between them. The CDR3 DNA follows: TGTGCCAGCACTTGGGCAGGGTATAACCAGCCCCAGCATTTT. Translating gives CASTWAGYNQPQHF. The full variable domain, its missing parts supplied by reference TRBV2 and TRBJ1-5, is EPEVTQTPSHQVTQMGQEVILRCVPISNHLYFYWYRQILGQKVEFLVSFYNNEISEKSEIFDDQFSVERPDGSNFTLKIRSTKLEDSAMYFCASTWAGYNQPQHFGDGTRLSIL.

The V gene is TRBV27, the J gene TRBJ2-7; 8 nucleotides agree with TRBD1. The CDR3 has 16 amino acids. Germline V gives CDR1 MNHEY, CDR2 SMNVEV (reference sequence). V was clipped by 6 bases and J by 3 bases; unmatched bases: 13. The CDR3 spells CASSRRDRQFRYEQYF. CDR3 DNA: TGTGCCAGCAGCAGACGGGACAGGCAATTCCGCTACGAGCAGTACTTC.

The V gene is TRBV5-6, the J gene TRBJ1-5; no definite D call. Trimming stripped 4 bases from V and 4 bases from J, with 18 bases between. Germline V gene data show CDR1 as SGHDT and CDR2 as YYEEEE. The CDR3 consists of 16 residues. This CDR3 reads CASSLGIPYFNQPQHF. In DNA, the CDR3 is TGTGCCAGCAGCCTCGGGATCCCTTATTTTAATCAGCCCCAGCATTTT.

The V and J genes are TRBV5-3 and TRBJ1-1; D is undetermined. TRBV5-3 is an open reading frame whose function is uncertain. The CDR3 covers 13 residues. V was clipped by 5 bases and J by 4 bases, with 12 bases between them. CDR3 residues: CARRALGGTEAFF. Here the CDR3 DNA reads TGTGCCAGAAGGGCCCTCGGCGGCACTGAAGCTTTCTTT.